Listed below are T cell receptor beta chains from one sample, sequenced in a study of siplizumab effects on memory and regulatory T cells. TCRdb keeps only in-frame clones here, not all; method: immunoSEQ multiplex PCR. The profile shows about 85,000 clones, around 93% of them singletons. The sample consisted of CD8+ T cells sorted from blood. The receptors derive from a human donor in good health. Both conserved end residues are part of each CDR3. The D gene is left open where the match is weak.

D gene | V gene | CDR3 protein
. | TRBV11-3 | CASSLGAGYEQYF
TRBD2 | TRBV9 | CASSADPGREEQYF
. | TRBV11-3 | CASSLGREAQYF
TRBD2 | TRBV5-1 | CASSPGAGSTDTQYF
TRBD2 | TRBV7-9 | CASSLIAGGYNEQFF
. | TRBV21-1 | CASSPREGLAGDEQFF
. | TRBV6-6 | CASSYRDTYEQYF
. | TRBV4-1 | CASSQGLGQMNTEAFF
TRBD1 | TRBV2 | CAIMGQGEYTGELFF
TRBD2 | TRBV10-3 | CAISESLGNLAGGPFDTQYF
. | TRBV6-1 | CASDNRVRGQPQHF
. | TRBV19 | CASTSEGQSGANVLTF
. | TRBV2 | CASSELPGSGADTQYF
. | TRBV9 | CASSVQDSPNYGYTF
. | TRBV19 | CASSMGTHQFF
. | TRBV19 | CASSIGTRSTGELFF
. | TRBV27 | CASSLTVSREQYF
TRBD2 | TRBV7-8 | CASSLVGRTRDNEQFF
. | TRBV9 | CASSVSGSSTDTQYF
. | TRBV6-1 | CASVEFNQPQHF
. | TRBV27 | CASSVQENTEAFF
. | TRBV9 | CASSVGLSPLQETQYF
. | TRBV6-5 | CASSYAGLTDTQYF
. | TRBV6-5 | CASSYLSGNYGYTF
. | TRBV19 | CASRQGLNTEAFF
. | TRBV6-5 | CASRPRTGVRETQYF
TRBD2 | TRBV2 | CASSEAPGLIYEQYF
. | TRBV29-1 | CSVEPPGIDTDTQYF
. | TRBV5-6 | CASSSQNRTPYQETQYF
. | TRBV7-6 | CASSLLGLGVVATGELFF
TRBD2 | TRBV7-3 | CASSPPSGSGNEQFF
TRBD1 | TRBV7-9 | CASSLGATGMGNTIYF
. | TRBV10-2 | CASSSGGDQPQHF
TRBD1 | TRBV9 | CASSGRTGQETQYF
TRBD1 | TRBV27 | CASKQGATNEKLFF
. | TRBV9 | CASSVEGRSPNRETQYF
TRBD2 | TRBV7-6 | CASSLMLAGDDEQFF
TRBD2 | TRBV7-9 | CASSLSLTLAGVNTQYF
TRBD2 | TRBV29-1 | CSVDGLAGPWNTDTQYF
. | TRBV19 | CASNTANYGYTF
TRBD2 | TRBV5-6 | CASSFTSAPDTQYF
. | TRBV25-1 | CASSGRRPGHQNTGELFF
. | TRBV27 | CASSLSGTLGEQFF
TRBD2 | TRBV29-1 | CSVSGGLAGKNTGELFF
. | TRBV2 | CASSPYTF
TRBD1 | TRBV7-9 | CASSTMTGSEQYF
. | TRBV7-6 | CASSSPISPHAQVYTDTQYF
. | TRBV9 | CASSVVTSSYEQYF